Listed below are T cell receptor beta chains from one sample, sequenced in a study of PD-L1 blockade in urothelial cancer. Sequencing was performed with immunoSEQ multiplex PCR; in TCRdb, only in-frame clones are kept and a portion is missing. The data show around 49,000 clones, 82% seen once. Specimen: PBMCs, collected around atezolizumab (anti-PD-L1) treatment. The receptor set was obtained from a man in his sixties with urothelial cancer. Both conserved end residues are trimmed from each CDR3. Each record gives: V gene, clone size, J gene, CDR3 protein. Some rows mark clone size as missing; the rest say once, few, many or name a class of expanded clone.

TRBV14	NA	TRBJ1-6	ASSPTTGWNSPLH
TRBV5-6	NA	TRBJ1-2	ASSDTLGGYT
TRBV7-7	NA	TRBJ2-5	ASSPAGPLGGETQY
TRBV11-2	NA	TRBJ2-7	ASSLDAGRGNEQY
TRBV18	NA	TRBJ1-3	ASSPWGQAPGNTIY
TRBV5-1	NA	TRBJ1-1	ASSLGGLRGGTEAF
TRBV7-2	NA	TRBJ1-2	ASSLGPGEGYT
TRBV7-2	NA	TRBJ2-6	ASSPTARSSGANVLT
TRBV5-8	NA	TRBJ1-6	ASSLVGQGDSPLH
TRBV7-8	NA	TRBJ1-5	ASSPKLGLNPGSNQPQH
TRBV5-1	NA	TRBJ2-2	ASSWTGTGNTGELF
TRBV19	NA	TRBJ1-4	ASSNPGQGRKLF
TRBV11-2	once	TRBJ1-6	ASSFGGEVSPLH
TRBV19	few	TRBJ1-3	ASSISLNTIY
TRBV18	NA	TRBJ1-4	ASSNDRNEKLF
TRBV21-1	NA	TRBJ1-6	ASSKVEGGQASSPLH
TRBV28	NA	TRBJ2-7	ASNGSGRGLAGGYGGTYEQY
TRBV18	NA	TRBJ2-7	ASRQGVHEQY
TRBV6-6	NA	TRBJ1-1	ASSDRTGDVTEAF